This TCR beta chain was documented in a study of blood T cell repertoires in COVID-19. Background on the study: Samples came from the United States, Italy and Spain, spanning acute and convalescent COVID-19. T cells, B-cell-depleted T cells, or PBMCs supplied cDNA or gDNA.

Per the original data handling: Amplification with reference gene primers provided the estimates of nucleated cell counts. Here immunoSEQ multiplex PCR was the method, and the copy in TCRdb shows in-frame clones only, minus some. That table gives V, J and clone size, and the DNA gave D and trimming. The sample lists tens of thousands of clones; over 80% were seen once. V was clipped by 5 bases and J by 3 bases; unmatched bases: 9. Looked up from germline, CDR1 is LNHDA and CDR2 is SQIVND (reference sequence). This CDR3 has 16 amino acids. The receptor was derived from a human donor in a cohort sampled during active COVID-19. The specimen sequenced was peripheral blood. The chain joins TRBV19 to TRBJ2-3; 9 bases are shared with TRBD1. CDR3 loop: CASSPQGAVGTDTQYF. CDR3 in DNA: TGTGCCAGTAGTCCACAGGGGGCTGTCGGTACAGATACGCAGTATTTT.